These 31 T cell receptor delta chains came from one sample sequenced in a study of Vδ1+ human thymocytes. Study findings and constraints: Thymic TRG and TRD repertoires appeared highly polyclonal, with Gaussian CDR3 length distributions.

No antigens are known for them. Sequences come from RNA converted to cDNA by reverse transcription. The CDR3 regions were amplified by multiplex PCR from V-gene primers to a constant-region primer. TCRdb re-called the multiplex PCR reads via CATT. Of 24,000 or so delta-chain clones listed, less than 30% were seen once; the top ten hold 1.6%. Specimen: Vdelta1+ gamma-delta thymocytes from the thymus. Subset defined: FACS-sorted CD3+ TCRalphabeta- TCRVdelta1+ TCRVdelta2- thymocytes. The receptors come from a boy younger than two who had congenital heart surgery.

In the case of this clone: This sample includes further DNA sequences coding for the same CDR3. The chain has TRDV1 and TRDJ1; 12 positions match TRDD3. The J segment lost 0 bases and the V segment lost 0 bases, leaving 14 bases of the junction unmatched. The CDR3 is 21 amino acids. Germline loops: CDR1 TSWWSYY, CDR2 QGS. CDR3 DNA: TGTGCTCTTGGGGAACTACCCCCGTACTGGGGGATACCCCAGTACACCGATAAACTCATCTTT. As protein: CALGELPPYWGIPQYTDKLIF.

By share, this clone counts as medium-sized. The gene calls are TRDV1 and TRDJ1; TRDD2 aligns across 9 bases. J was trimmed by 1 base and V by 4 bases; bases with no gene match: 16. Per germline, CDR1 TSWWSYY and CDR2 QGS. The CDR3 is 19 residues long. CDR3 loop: CALGGILPTYLAGTDKLIF. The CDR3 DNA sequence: TGTGCTCTTGGGGGAATCCTTCCTACTTATCTAGCGGGCACCGATAAACTCATCTTT.

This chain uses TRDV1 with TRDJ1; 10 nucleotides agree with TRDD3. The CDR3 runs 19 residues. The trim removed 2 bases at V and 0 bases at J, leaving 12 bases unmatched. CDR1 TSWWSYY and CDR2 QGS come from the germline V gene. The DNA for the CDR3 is TGTGCTCTTGGGGAATCCCATTCGTACTGGGGGATGTACACCGATAAACTCATCTTT. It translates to CALGESHSYWGMYTDKLIF.

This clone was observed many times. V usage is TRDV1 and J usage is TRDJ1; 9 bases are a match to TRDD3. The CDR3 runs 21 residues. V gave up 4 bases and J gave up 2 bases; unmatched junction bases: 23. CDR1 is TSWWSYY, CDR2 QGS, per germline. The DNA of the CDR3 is TGTGCTCTTGGGGCCACCTTTCCTCCGTGGGGATACGCTCGTTATACCGATAAACTCATCTTT. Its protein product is CALGATFPPWGYARYTDKLIF.

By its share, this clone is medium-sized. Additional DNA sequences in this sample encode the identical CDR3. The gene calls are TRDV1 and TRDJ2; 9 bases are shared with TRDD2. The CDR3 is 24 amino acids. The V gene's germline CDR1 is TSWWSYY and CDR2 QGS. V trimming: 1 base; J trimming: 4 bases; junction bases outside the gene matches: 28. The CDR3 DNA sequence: TGTGCTCTTGGGGAACCAGGCCTTCCTACTTCGGGGGGATCTCCCCCTTTGAAGACAGCACAACTCTTCTTT. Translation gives CALGEPGLPTSGGSPPLKTAQLFF.

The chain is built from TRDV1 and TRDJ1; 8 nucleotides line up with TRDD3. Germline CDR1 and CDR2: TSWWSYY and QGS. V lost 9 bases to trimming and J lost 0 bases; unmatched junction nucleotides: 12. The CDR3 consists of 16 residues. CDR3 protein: CALTSRDTRYTDKLIF. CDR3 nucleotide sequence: TGTGCTCTGACAAGCAGGGATACGAGGTACACCGATAAACTCATCTTT.

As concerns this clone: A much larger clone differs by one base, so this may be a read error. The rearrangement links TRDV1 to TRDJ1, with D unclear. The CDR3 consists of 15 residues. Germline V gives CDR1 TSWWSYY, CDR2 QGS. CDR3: CALGAVTRGTDRLIF. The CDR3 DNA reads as TGTGCTCTTGGGGCTGTTACGAGGGGCACCGATAGACTCATCTTT.

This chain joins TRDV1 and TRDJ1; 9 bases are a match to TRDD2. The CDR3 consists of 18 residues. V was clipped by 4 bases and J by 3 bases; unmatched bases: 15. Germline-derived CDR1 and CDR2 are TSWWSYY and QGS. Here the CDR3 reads CALGGVKRPSYAADKLIF. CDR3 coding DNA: TGTGCTCTTGGGGGAGTTAAAAGGCCTTCCTACGCCGCCGATAAACTCATCTTT.

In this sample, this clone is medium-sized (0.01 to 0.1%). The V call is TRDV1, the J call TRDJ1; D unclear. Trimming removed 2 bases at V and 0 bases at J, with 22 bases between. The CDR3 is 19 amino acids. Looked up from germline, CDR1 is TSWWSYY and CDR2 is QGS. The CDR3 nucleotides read TGTGCTCTTGGGGAAGCCATCGCCGTCCATATCAGGTACACCGATAAACTCATCTTT. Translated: CALGEAIAVHIRYTDKLIF.

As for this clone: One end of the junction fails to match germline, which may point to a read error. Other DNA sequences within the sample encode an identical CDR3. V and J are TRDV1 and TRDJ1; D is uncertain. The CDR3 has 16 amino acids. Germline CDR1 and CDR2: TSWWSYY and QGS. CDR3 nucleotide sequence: TGTGCTCTTGGGGAACGAAACAACGGGCACACCGATAAGCTCATCTTT. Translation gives CALGERNNGHTDKLIF.

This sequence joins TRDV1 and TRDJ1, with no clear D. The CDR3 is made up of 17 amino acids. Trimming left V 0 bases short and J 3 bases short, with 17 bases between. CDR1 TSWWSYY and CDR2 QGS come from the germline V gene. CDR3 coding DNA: TGTGCTCTTGGGGAACTTAGACGGGCGGTTCCACCCGATAAACTCATCTTT. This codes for CALGELRRAVPPDKLIF.

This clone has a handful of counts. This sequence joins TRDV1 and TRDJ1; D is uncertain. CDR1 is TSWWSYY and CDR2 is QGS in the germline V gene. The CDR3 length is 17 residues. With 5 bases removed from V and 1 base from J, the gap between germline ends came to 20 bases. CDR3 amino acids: CALGMPPRRNCTDKLIF. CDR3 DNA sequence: TGTGCTCTTGGGATGCCTCCCCGGCGGAACTGCACCGATAAACTCATCTTT.

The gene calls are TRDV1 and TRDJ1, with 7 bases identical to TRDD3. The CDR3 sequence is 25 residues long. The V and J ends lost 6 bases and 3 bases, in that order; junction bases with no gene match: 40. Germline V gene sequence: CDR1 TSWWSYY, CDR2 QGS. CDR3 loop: CALGRPRVGQPSYPGGTIYADKLIF. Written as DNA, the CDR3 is TGTGCTCTTGGTCGTCCCAGGGTGGGGCAGCCCTCCTATCCTGGGGGCACAATCTACGCCGATAAACTCATCTTT.

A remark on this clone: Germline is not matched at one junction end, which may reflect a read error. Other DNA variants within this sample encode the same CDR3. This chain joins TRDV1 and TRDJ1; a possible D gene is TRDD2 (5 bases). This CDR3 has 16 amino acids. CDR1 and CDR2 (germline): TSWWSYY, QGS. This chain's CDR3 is CALGDPYSVDTDKLIF. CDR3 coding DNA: TGTGCTCTTGGGGACCCCTACTCCGTCGACACCGACAAACTCATCTTT.

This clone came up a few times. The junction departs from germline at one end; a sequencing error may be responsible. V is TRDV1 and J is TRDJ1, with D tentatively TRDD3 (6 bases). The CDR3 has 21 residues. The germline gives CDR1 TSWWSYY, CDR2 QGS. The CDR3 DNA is TGTGCTCTTAGGGAGGCGCCCATACTGCACCTTGGGGGGCCAAACACCGATAAACTCATCTTT. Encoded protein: CALREAPILHLGGPNTDKLIF.

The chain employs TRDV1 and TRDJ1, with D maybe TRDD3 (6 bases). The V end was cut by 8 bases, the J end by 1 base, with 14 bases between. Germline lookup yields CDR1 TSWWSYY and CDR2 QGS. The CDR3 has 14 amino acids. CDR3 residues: CALTYGGFTDKLIF. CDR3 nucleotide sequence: TGTGCTCTTACGTATGGGGGGTTCACCGATAAACTCATCTTT.

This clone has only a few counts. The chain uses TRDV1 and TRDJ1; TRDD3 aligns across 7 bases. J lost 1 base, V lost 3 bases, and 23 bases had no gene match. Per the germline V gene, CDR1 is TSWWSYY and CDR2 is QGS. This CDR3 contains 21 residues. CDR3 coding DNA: TGTGCTCTTGGGGATTTAGGTGTACTGGGGATCCCGACCCGGTCCACCGATAAACTCATCTTT. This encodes CALGDLGVLGIPTRSTDKLIF.

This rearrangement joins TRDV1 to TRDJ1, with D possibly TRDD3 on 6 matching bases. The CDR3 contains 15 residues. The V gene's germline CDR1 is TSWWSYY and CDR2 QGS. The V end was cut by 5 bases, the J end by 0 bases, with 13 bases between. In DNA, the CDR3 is TGTGCTCTTGGGAAGGGGGACAAGTACACCGATAAACTCATCTTT. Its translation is CALGKGDKYTDKLIF.

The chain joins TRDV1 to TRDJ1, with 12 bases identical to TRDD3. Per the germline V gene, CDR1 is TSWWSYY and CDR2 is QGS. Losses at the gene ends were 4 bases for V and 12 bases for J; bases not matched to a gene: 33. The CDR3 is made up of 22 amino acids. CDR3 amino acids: CALGGSINPGGLPTGGYSTVIF. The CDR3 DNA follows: TGTGCTCTTGGGGGATCAATAAACCCGGGCGGCCTTCCTACTGGGGGATACTCCACTGTCATCTTT.

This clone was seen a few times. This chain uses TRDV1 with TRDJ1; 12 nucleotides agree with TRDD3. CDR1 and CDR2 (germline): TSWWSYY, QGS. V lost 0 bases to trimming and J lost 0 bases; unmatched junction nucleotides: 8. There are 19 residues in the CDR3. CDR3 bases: TGTGCTCTTGGGGAACTAAGGCTACTGGGGGATACCTACACCGATAAACTCATCTTT. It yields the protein CALGELRLLGDTYTDKLIF.

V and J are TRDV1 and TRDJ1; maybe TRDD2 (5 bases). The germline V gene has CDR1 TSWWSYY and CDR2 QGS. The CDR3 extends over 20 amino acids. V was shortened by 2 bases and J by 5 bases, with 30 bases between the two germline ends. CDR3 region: CALGEDGKPSSGVHRDKLIF. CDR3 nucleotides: TGTGCTCTTGGGGAAGACGGGAAACCTTCATCCGGGGTCCACAGGGATAAACTCATCTTT.

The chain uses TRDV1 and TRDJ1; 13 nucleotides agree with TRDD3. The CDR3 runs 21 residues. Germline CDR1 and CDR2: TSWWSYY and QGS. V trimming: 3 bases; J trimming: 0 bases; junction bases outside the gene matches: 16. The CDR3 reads CALGENLPTYWGIRYTDKLIF. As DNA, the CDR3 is TGTGCTCTTGGGGAGAACCTTCCCACGTACTGGGGGATACGGTACACCGATAAACTCATCTTT.

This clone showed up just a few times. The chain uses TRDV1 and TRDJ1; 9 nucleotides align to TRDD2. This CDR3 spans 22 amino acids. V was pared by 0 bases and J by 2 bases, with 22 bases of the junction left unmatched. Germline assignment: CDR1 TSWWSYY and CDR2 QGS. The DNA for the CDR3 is TGTGCTCTTGGGGAACTCATCCTTCCTACCGCGTACTGGGCCGTGGGTACCGATAAACTCATCTTT. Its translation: CALGELILPTAYWAVGTDKLIF.

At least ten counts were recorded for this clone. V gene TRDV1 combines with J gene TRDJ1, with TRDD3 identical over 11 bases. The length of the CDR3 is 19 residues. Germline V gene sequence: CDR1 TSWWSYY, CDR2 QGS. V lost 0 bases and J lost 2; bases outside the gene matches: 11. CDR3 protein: CALGELVKLGDRGTDKLIF. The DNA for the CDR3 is TGTGCTCTTGGGGAACTAGTTAAACTGGGGGATAGGGGAACCGATAAACTCATCTTT.

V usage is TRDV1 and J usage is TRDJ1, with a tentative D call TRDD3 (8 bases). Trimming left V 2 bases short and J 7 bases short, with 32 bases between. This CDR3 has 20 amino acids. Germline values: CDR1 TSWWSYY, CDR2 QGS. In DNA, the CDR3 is TGTGCTCTTGGGGAAAGTAGTTCCTACTCCACTATCTGGGGGAGACGTAAACTCATCTTT. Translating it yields CALGESSSYSTIWGRRKLIF.

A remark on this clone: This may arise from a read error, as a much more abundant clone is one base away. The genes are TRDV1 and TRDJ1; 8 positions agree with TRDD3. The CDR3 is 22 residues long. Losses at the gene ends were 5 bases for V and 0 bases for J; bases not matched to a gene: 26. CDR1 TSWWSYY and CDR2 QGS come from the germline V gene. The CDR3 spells CALGLEAFIVLGGPTYTDKLIF. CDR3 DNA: TGTGCTCTTGGGCTAGAGGCCTTCATCGTACTGGGGGGGCCTACGTACACCGATAAACTCATCTTT.

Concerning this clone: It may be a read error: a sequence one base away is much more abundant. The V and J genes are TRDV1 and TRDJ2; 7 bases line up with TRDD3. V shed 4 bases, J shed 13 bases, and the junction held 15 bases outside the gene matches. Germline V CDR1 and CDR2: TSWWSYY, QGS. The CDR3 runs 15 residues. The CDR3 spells CALGALGRGMPPLFF. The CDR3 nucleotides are TGTGCTCTTGGGGCTCTTGGGCGGGGGATGCCCCCACTCTTCTTT.

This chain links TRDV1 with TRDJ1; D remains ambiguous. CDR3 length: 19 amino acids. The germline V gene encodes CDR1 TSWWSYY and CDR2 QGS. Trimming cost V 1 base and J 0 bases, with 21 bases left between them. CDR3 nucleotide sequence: TGTGCTCTTGGGGAACCCCTAGTGGTTATGGTCCTGTACACCGATAAACTCATCTTT. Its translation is CALGEPLVVMVLYTDKLIF.

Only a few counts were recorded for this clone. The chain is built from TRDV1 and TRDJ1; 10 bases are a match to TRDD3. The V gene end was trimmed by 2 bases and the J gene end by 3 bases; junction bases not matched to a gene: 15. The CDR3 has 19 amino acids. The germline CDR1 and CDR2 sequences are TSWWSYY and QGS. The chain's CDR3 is CALGEKPRLGDKGSDKLIF. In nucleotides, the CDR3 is TGTGCTCTTGGGGAAAAACCTCGGCTGGGGGATAAAGGGTCCGATAAACTCATCTTT.

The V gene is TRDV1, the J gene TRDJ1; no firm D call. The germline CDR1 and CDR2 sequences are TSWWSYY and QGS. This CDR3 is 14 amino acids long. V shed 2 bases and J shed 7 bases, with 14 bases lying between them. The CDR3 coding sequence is TGTGCTCTTGGGGAAAGGCAGTACTTCATTAAACTCATCTTT. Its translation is CALGERQYFIKLIF.

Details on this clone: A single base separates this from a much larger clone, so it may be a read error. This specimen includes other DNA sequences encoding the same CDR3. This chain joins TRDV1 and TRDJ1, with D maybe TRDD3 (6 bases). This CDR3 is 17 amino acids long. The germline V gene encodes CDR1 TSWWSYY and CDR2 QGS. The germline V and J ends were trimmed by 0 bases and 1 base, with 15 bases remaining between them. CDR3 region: CALGELLLGDPTDKLIF. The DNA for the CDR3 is TGTGCTCTTGGGGAACTTCTGCTTGGGGATCCCACCGATAAACTCATCTTT.